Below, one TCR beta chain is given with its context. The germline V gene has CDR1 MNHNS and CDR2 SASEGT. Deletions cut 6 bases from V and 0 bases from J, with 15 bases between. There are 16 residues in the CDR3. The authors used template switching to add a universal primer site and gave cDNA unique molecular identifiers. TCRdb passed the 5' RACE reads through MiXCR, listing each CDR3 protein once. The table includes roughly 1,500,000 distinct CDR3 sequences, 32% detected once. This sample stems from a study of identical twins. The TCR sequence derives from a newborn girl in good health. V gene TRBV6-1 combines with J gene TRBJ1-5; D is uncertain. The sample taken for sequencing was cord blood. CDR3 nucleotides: TGTGCCAGCAGCGCATCGACGAAGGGTAGCAATCAGCCCCAGCATTTT. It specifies CASSASTKGSNQPQHF.